This TCR beta chain was retrieved from a study of cytomegalovirus exposure and HLA in healthy donors. The CDR3 covers 14 residues. Germline CDR1 is SGHRS and CDR2 is YFSETQ. The V end was cut by 1 base, the J end by 8 bases, with 15 bases between. The table lists this clone with a count of one. PCR involved 60 Vbeta and 13 Jbeta primers. Sequenced by immunoSEQ multiplex PCR; TCRdb stores in-frame clones only, minus some. The sample lists just over 150,000 clones, more than 75% occurring once. The sequence was obtained from a man between 18 and 29 years old in good health and CMV-seropositive. Sequencing was carried out using PBMCs. The chain carries TRBV5-1 and TRBJ1-2; a weak D match, TRBD1 (6 bases). The CDR3 bases are TGCGCCAGCAGCTTGAGGCCAGGGGCAGGGGGCTACACCTTC. It is translated as CASSLRPGAGGYTF.